This T cell receptor beta chain was found in a study of technical replicates of blood from a handful of donors. The table came from immunoSEQ multiplex PCR; TCRdb's copy has only in-frame clones and leaves some out. The data show 75,000 to 100,000 clones, over 85% seen once. Per germline, CDR1 MGHRA and CDR2 YSYEKL. This CDR3 contains 17 residues. With V trimmed by 0 bases and J by 3 bases, 9 bases remained unmatched. The sequence was obtained from a human donor in good health. Sample: T cells isolated from PBMCs. This sequence joins TRBV4-1 and TRBJ2-7, with 9 bases lining up with TRBD2. The CDR3 region has the DNA TGCGCCAGCAGCCAAGATCAGGGTAGCGGGAGATTCTACGAGCAGTACTTC. Its translation: CASSQDQGSGRFYEQYF.